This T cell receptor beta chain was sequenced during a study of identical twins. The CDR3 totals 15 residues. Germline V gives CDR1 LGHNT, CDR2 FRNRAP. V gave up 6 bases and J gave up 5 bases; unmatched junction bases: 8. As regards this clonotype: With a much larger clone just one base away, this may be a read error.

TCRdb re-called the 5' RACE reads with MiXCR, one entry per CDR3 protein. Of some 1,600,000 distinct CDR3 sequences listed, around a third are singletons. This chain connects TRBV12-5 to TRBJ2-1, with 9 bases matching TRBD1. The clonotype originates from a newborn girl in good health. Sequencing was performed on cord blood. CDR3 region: CASGNGTGNNNEQFF. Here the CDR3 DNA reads TGTGCTAGTGGGAACGGGACAGGGAATAACAATGAGCAGTTCTTC.